Here is one T cell receptor beta chain with its context. The antigen is undetermined. This specimen belongs to a study of CD8+ T cells in alopecia areata. General observations from the study: Tofacitinib yielded significantly lower scalp clonality and fewer expanded CD8+ clones among the top 100. There were also resident alphabeta T cells of normal skin sequenced in scalp samples. Affected scalp, especially in alopecia totalis/universalis, had a higher clonality than normal scalp did.

Treatment of the sample: oral pan-JAK inhibitor, 5-10 mg twice daily. Extraction of RNA preceded its reverse transcription into cDNA, which served as the sequencing template. Libraries were prepared by immunoSEQ multiplex PCR; TCRdb keeps only in-frame clonotypes and omits some of them. Counted here are 200,000 to 250,000 clones, more than 45% occurring once; the ten biggest clones make up around 1.6%. The CDR3 length is 16 residues. CDR1 and CDR2 (germline): GTSNPN, SVGIG (reference sequence). The V gene lost 8 bases and the J gene lost 1 base, with 23 bases spanning the gap. The sequencing here drew on CD4+ T cells sorted from blood, taken at week 4, from a patient treated with tofacitinib. The chain links TRBV30 to TRBJ1-1; tentatively, D is TRBD1 (6 bases). The TCR sequence derives from a human donor with alopecia areata. CDR3 loop: CAQTQGIVASNTEAFF. CDR3 bases: TGTGCCCAAACCCAGGGGATCGTGGCCTCGAACACTGAAGCTTTCTTT.